This is a list of T cell receptor beta chains from one sample in a study of cytomegalovirus exposure and HLA in healthy donors. Sequenced by immunoSEQ multiplex PCR; TCRdb stores in-frame clones only, minus some. Here the sample spans more than 140,000 clones, about 64% being singletons. Input material: PBMCs. These receptors originate from a woman aged 25 to 39 in good health and CMV-seropositive. CDR3s include the opening cysteine and the closing phenylalanine or tryptophan. D genes are given only for firm matches. Size is stated for part of the rows, as once, few or many counts, or as a class when the clone is expanded.

D gene | clone size | J gene | V gene | CDR3 protein | CDR3 DNA
. | . | TRBJ2-7 | TRBV7-2 | CASSLALGGEGEQYF | TGTGCCAGCAGCTTAGCGCTCGGGGGAGAGGGGGAGCAGTACTTC
. | . | TRBJ2-7 | TRBV28 | CASSLTYEQYF | TGTGCCAGCAGTCTTACCTACGAGCAGTACTTC
. | . | TRBJ2-6 | TRBV7-2 | CASSSDWGRTGANVLTF | TGTGCCAGCAGTTCCGACTGGGGGAGGACTGGGGCCAACGTCCTGACTTTC
. | . | TRBJ2-5 | TRBV5-1 | CASSLQGETQYF | TGCGCCAGCAGCTTACAGGGAGAGACCCAGTACTTC
TRBD1 | once | TRBJ1-1 | TRBV5-3 | CARSPLGTGTMNTEAFF | TGTGCCAGAAGCCCTTTGGGGACAGGGACTATGAACACTGAAGCTTTCTTT
TRBD1 | few | TRBJ2-7 | TRBV5-5 | CASRLAGGDEQYF | TGTGCCAGCAGATTGGCAGGGGGCGACGAGCAGTACTTC
TRBD2 | . | TRBJ2-1 | TRBV9 | CASSGAGGLNEQFF | TGTGCCAGCAGCGGAGCGGGGGGCCTGAATGAGCAGTTCTTC
TRBD2 | . | TRBJ2-1 | TRBV11-2 | CASSFPSGESSYNEQFF | TGTGCCAGCAGCTTCCCTAGCGGGGAGAGCTCCTACAATGAGCAGTTCTTC
TRBD2 | . | TRBJ2-1 | TRBV7-9 | CASSLRVAGNSREQFF | TGTGCCAGCAGCTTGCGAGTAGCGGGGAATAGTAGGGAGCAGTTCTTC
. | few | TRBJ1-1 | TRBV10-3 | CAIRAMGVNTEAFF | TGTGCCATCAGGGCAATGGGAGTGAACACTGAAGCTTTCTTT
TRBD2 | once | TRBJ2-1 | TRBV18 | CASSPGLAGANEQFF | TGTGCCAGCTCACCCGGACTAGCGGGAGCCAATGAGCAGTTCTTC
. | . | TRBJ1-2 | TRBV4-1 | CASSQEGANYGYTF | TGCGCCAGCAGCCAAGAGGGAGCTAACTATGGCTACACCTTC
. | . | TRBJ1-5 | TRBV30 | CAWSVRGVDQPQHF | TGTGCCTGGAGTGTACGAGGTGTCGATCAGCCCCAGCATTTT
. | few | TRBJ1-5 | TRBV10-3 | CAISAGPGNQPQHF | TGTGCCATCTCCGCGGGGCCGGGCAATCAGCCCCAGCATTTT
TRBD1 | . | TRBJ1-1 | TRBV19 | CASSERTGRETEAFF | TGTGCCAGTAGTGAGCGGACAGGGAGGGAAACTGAAGCTTTCTTT
TRBD1 | . | TRBJ1-1 | TRBV27 | CASSWDRGTEAFF | TGTGCCAGCAGTTGGGACAGGGGCACTGAAGCTTTCTTT
TRBD1 | once | TRBJ1-2 | TRBV13 | CASSLGPTGGGGYTF | TGTGCCAGCAGCTTAGGGCCGACAGGGGGCGGTGGCTACACCTTC
TRBD1 | . | TRBJ2-1 | TRBV14 | CASSSTGDEQFF | TGTGCCAGCAGCTCTACAGGGGATGAGCAGTTCTTC
. | many | TRBJ1-6 | TRBV6-5 | CASRGVLWNSPLHF | TGTGCCAGCAGGGGCGTCTTATGGAATTCACCCCTCCACTTT
. | few | TRBJ2-1 | TRBV19 | CASSMRFEQFF | TGTGCCAGTTCAATGCGTTTTGAGCAGTTCTTC
TRBD2 | . | TRBJ2-5 | TRBV18 | CASSRTSEETQYF | TGTGCCAGCTCACGGACTAGCGAGGAGACCCAGTACTTC
. | . | TRBJ1-6 | TRBV4-1 | CASSRMGGSPLHF | TGCGCCAGCAGCCGTATGGGGGGTTCACCCCTCCACTTT
. | . | TRBJ2-7 | TRBV18 | CASSPTQGAGNEQYF | TGTGCCAGCTCACCAACACAGGGAGCGGGGAACGAGCAGTACTTC
. | . | TRBJ1-1 | TRBV5-6 | CASSLRGAGTEAFF | TGTGCCAGCAGCTTAAGGGGCGCCGGCACTGAAGCTTTCTTT
. | . | TRBJ1-3 | TRBV7-8 | CASSPRTDSGNTIYF | TGTGCCAGCAGCCCCCGGACAGATTCTGGAAACACCATATATTTT
TRBD1 | . | TRBJ1-1 | TRBV2 | CASSIDNGQENTEAFF | TGTGCCAGCAGCATTGATAACGGACAGGAGAACACTGAAGCTTTCTTT
TRBD2 | . | TRBJ2-3 | TRBV7-2 | CASSLGLAGVTDTQYF | TGTGCCAGCAGCTTAGGCCTAGCGGGAGTAACAGATACGCAGTATTTT
. | . | TRBJ1-2 | TRBV19 | CASNGQLNLYGYTF | TGTGCCAGTAATGGACAGTTGAATCTCTATGGCTACACCTTC
. | . | TRBJ2-7 | TRBV11-3 | CASSLGGRSSYEQYF | TGTGCCAGCAGCTTAGGCGGCAGAAGCTCCTACGAGCAGTACTTC
. | . | TRBJ1-4 | TRBV5-1 | CASSPPPTSGPATNEKLFF | TGCGCCAGCAGCCCTCCTCCCACCAGCGGGCCTGCAACTAATGAAAAACTGTTTTTT
TRBD1 | . | TRBJ1-2 | TRBV14 | CASSQGQGNGYTF | TGTGCCAGCAGCCAAGGACAGGGGAATGGCTACACCTTC
. | . | TRBJ1-1 | TRBV6-1 | CASSDHTAGTEAFF | TGTGCCAGCAGTGATCACACTGCGGGGACTGAAGCTTTCTTT
TRBD2 | . | TRBJ2-3 | TRBV5-1 | CAGTITGGRVTDTQYF | TGCGCCGGCACTATAACGGGGGGGCGGGTTACAGATACGCAGTATTTT
. | few | TRBJ2-7 | TRBV5-4 | CASSLGYGEYRQYF | TGTGCCAGCAGCTTGGGCTATGGAGAGTATCGGCAGTACTTC
. | . | TRBJ1-1 | TRBV7-9 | CASSFGQTTEAFF | TGTGCCAGCAGCTTTGGACAGACAACTGAAGCTTTCTTT
. | once | TRBJ1-1 | TRBV11-2 | CASSPDFYTEAFF | TGTGCCAGCAGCCCCGACTTCTACACTGAAGCTTTCTTT
. | . | TRBJ1-2 | TRBV18 | CASSLSGNHYGYTF | TGTGCCAGCTCACTCTCCGGGAACCACTATGGCTACACCTTC
TRBD1 | . | TRBJ2-2 | TRBV5-4 | CASSPPPDRVTGELFF | TGTGCCAGCAGCCCACCCCCCGACAGGGTCACCGGGGAGCTGTTTTTT
TRBD2 | . | TRBJ2-5 | TRBV11-2 | CASSYTAGVSETQYF | TGTGCCAGCAGCTATACAGCGGGAGTAAGCGAGACCCAGTACTTC
TRBD1 | . | TRBJ1-1 | TRBV13 | CASSTPGTGLGTEAFF | TGTGCCAGCAGCACCCCCGGGACAGGGTTGGGCACTGAAGCTTTCTTT
. | few | TRBJ2-7 | TRBV11-3 | CASAHRAYEQYF | TGTGCCAGCGCCCACCGAGCCTACGAGCAGTACTTC
TRBD2 | . | TRBJ2-1 | TRBV9 | CASSVVPTSGRGNEQFF | TGTGCCAGCAGCGTGGTTCCCACTAGCGGGAGGGGCAATGAGCAGTTCTTC
. | . | TRBJ1-2 | TRBV6-1 | CASSETGRDGYTF | TGTGCCAGCAGTGAAACAGGGAGGGATGGCTACACCTTC
. | . | TRBJ2-7 | TRBV21-1 | CASSKDRSTGYEQYF | TGTGCCAGCAGCAAAGACCGTTCCACAGGATACGAGCAGTACTTC
TRBD1 | few | TRBJ1-3 | TRBV7-9 | CASSPPSDRAGNTIYF | TGTGCCAGCAGTCCGCCCTCGGACAGGGCGGGAAACACCATATATTTT
TRBD1 | once | TRBJ1-5 | TRBV19 | CASSIERDRANQPQHF | TGTGCCAGTAGTATAGAAAGGGACAGGGCTAATCAGCCCCAGCATTTT
TRBD1 | once | TRBJ1-1 | TRBV7-9 | CASSRTGATEAFF | TGTGCCAGCAGCAGGACAGGGGCCACTGAAGCTTTCTTT
TRBD1 | . | TRBJ1-1 | TRBV4-1 | CASSHGTVVTEAFF | TGCGCCAGCAGCCATGGGACAGTTGTCACTGAAGCTTTCTTT
. | once | TRBJ2-7 | TRBV7-9 | CASNSSPDEQYF | TGTGCCAGCAATAGTTCCCCGGACGAGCAGTACTTC
. | few | TRBJ1-2 | TRBV7-8 | CASSTREGLRGGYTF | TGTGCCAGCAGCACAAGGGAGGGGCTACGAGGGGGCTACACCTTC
TRBD1 | few | TRBJ1-2 | TRBV28 | CASRYRDRGYGYTF | TGTGCCAGCAGATACCGGGACAGGGGCTATGGCTACACCTTC
. | . | TRBJ2-7 | TRBV11-1 | CASSAGPYEQYF | TGTGCCAGCAGCGCGGGACCCTACGAGCAGTACTTC
. | . | TRBJ1-2 | TRBV7-2 | CASSFGRGLYGYTF | TGTGCCAGCAGCTTCGGCAGGGGCCTCTATGGCTACACCTTC
. | . | TRBJ2-7 | TRBV6-6 | CASSWTFSYEQYF | TGTGCCAGCAGTTGGACTTTCTCCTACGAGCAGTACTTC
TRBD2 | . | TRBJ2-1 | TRBV5-1 | CASSIGGGRDYNEQFF | TGCGCCAGCAGCATTGGAGGCGGGAGGGACTACAATGAGCAGTTCTTC
. | . | TRBJ1-1 | TRBV7-8 | CASSPGILGGEAFF | TGTGCCAGCAGCCCCGGGATATTGGGGGGTGAAGCTTTCTTT
. | . | TRBJ2-7 | TRBV6-1 | CASRSSSGYEQYF | TGTGCCAGCAGAAGTAGTAGCGGCTACGAGCAGTACTTC
. | few | TRBJ2-1 | TRBV6-1 | CASGTSDYNEQFF | TGTGCCAGCGGGACATCAGACTACAATGAGCAGTTCTTC